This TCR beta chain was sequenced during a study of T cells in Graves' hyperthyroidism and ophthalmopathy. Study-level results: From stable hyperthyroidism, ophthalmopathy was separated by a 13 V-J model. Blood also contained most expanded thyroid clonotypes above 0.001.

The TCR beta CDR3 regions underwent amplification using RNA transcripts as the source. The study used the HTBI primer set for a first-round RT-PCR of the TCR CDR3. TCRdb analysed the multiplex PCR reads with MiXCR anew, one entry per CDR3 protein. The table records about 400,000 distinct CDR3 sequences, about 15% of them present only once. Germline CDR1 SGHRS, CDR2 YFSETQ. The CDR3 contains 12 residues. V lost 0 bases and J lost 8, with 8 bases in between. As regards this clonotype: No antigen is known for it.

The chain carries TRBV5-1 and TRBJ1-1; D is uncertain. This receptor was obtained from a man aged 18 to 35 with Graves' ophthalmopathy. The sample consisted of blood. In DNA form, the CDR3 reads TGCGCCAGCAGCTTGGCCGGAAAGGAAGCTTTCTTT. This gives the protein CASSLAGKEAFF.